These 14 T cell receptor beta chains were sequenced from one sample in a study of cytomegalovirus exposure and HLA in healthy donors. This PCR relied on a set of 60 Vbeta primers and 13 Jbeta primers. Only in-frame clones appear in the TCRdb table, and some are missing; sequencing was by immunoSEQ multiplex PCR. In the table there are 90,000 to 130,000 clones, about 80% of which are singletons. The sample comprised PBMCs. The receptor set was obtained from a woman aged 55-70 years in good health and CMV-seropositive.

This rearrangement joins TRBV6-1 to TRBJ1-2; D may be TRBD1 (6 bases). V gave up 2 bases and J gave up 3 bases, with 13 bases separating them. In germline, CDR1 is MNHNS, CDR2 SASEGT. The CDR3 is 15 amino acids. CDR3 protein: CASSENKGVDYGYTF. CDR3 nucleotide sequence: TGTGCCAGCAGTGAAAATAAGGGGGTCGACTATGGCTACACCTTC.

In its sample, this clone was seen once. The chain combines TRBV7-7 with TRBJ2-1; the match to TRBD2 covers 8 bases. The length of the CDR3 is 15 residues. CDR1 SSHAT and CDR2 FNYEAQ come from the germline V gene (reference sequence). V shed 2 bases and J 7 bases; nucleotides not matched to a gene: 7. Here the CDR3 reads CASSLRREGWNEQFF. The CDR3 region has the DNA TGTGCCAGCAGCTTAAGACGGGAGGGTTGGAATGAGCAGTTCTTC.

The rearrangement links TRBV7-2 to TRBJ1-5; the D is unclear. Deletions cut 8 bases from V and 0 bases from J, with 11 bases between. The CDR3 length is 14 residues. Germline CDR1 reads SGHTA; CDR2 reads FQGNSA. The CDR3 nucleotides read TGTGCCAGCGGTGGCGGAGATAGCAATCAGCCCCAGCATTTT. This sequence encodes CASGGGDSNQPQHF. Full variable domain (remainder filled in from reference TRBV7-2 and TRBJ1-5): GAGVSQSPSNKVTEKGKDVELRCDPISGHTALYWYRQSLGQGLEFLIYFQGNSAPDKSGLPSDRFSAERTGGSVSTLTIQRTQQEDSAVYLCASGGGDSNQPQHFGDGTRLSIL.

The chain is built from TRBV7-6 and TRBJ1-1; 8 bases are shared with TRBD1. The CDR3 totals 15 residues. The trim removed 5 bases at V and 1 base at J, leaving 6 bases unmatched. The germline V gene has CDR1 SGHVS and CDR2 FNYEAQ. In DNA form, the CDR3 reads TGTGCCAGCAGCCGACCTACAGGGGGGAACACTGAAGCTTTCTTT. Translating gives CASSRPTGGNTEAFF.

Written as DNA, the CDR3 is TGTGCCAGCAGCCACACCTCCGGGACAGTGAACACTGAAGCTTTCTTT. This sequence encodes CASSHTSGTVNTEAFF. The chain couples TRBV9 to TRBJ1-1; 7 bases line up with TRBD1. Looked up from germline, CDR1 is SGDLS and CDR2 is YYNGEE. CDR3 length: 16 amino acids. Trimming removed 4 bases from V and 0 bases from J; junction bases left unmatched: 9.

This rearrangement joins TRBV7-3 to TRBJ2-7; D is ambiguous. From germline, CDR1 is SGHTA and CDR2 FQGTGA. The CDR3 loop spans 13 amino acids. Trimming removed 0 bases from V and 7 bases from J, with 10 bases in between. CDR3 DNA sequence: TGTGCCAGCAGCTTAACTCCGGGTAGGGAGCAGTACTTC. It codes for CASSLTPGREQYF.

This sequence joins TRBV4-2 and TRBJ2-1; 7 nucleotides align to TRBD2. Trimming removed 7 bases from V and 4 bases from J; junction bases left unmatched: 7. Germline V gene lookup returns CDR1 LGHNA and CDR2 YNFKEQ. The CDR3 is 14 amino acids. Here the CDR3 reads CASTGGGRYNEQFF. The CDR3 DNA reads as TGTGCCAGCACCGGCGGGGGAAGATACAATGAGCAGTTCTTC.

The rearrangement uses TRBV28 and TRBJ1-2, with TRBD1 as a possible D gene (6 bases). V was cut by 6 bases and J by 4 bases, with 15 bases left in between. This CDR3 is 14 amino acids long. Germline loops: CDR1 MDHEN, CDR2 SYDVKM. The CDR3 bases are TGTGCCAGCAGCACGACCACAGGGTCCTATGGCTACACCTTC. Its protein product is CASSTTTGSYGYTF.

This clone has a handful of counts. The chain links TRBV19 to TRBJ1-4; possibly TRBD1 for D (5 bases). The CDR3 contains 16 residues. The germline V and J ends were trimmed by 3 bases and 5 bases, with 16 bases remaining between them. Germline V CDR1 and CDR2: LNHDA, SQIVND (reference sequence). The CDR3 bases are TGTGCCAGTAGTATTAACCCAGGGACTACCAATGAAAAACTGTTTTTT. Amino acid sequence: CASSINPGTTNEKLFF.

The chain links TRBV6-5 to TRBJ2-1; 7 positions agree with TRBD1. There are 15 residues in the CDR3. Trimming took 0 bases from V and 8 from J; bases not matched to a gene: 7. Germline V gene sequence: CDR1 MNHEY, CDR2 SVGAGI. In DNA, the CDR3 is TGTGCCAGCAGTTACTCCGGCAGGGGGACCCATGAGCAGTTCTTC. Its translation: CASSYSGRGTHEQFF.

The chain employs TRBV18 and TRBJ2-7; TRBD1 matches 8 bases. The CDR3 has 15 amino acids. The trim removed 2 bases at V and 7 bases at J, leaving 10 bases unmatched. Germline lookup yields CDR1 KGHSH and CDR2 LQKENI. As DNA, the CDR3 is TGTGCCAGCTCACCAAACAGGGGGGAGTCGGGGGAGCAGTACTTC. Its protein is CASSPNRGESGEQYF. Full variable domain (rest looked up from reference TRBV18 and TRBJ2-7): NAGVMQNPRHLVRRRGQEARLRCSPMKGHSHVYWYRQLPEEGLKFMVYLQKENIIDESGMPKERFSAEFPKEGPSILRIQQVVRGDSAAYFCASSPNRGESGEQYFGPGTRLTVT.

This chain uses TRBV5-1 with TRBJ2-7, with TRBD1 matching over 9 bases. CDR3 length: 14 amino acids. Germline V lookup: CDR1 SGHRS, CDR2 YFSETQ. V was pared by 5 bases and J by 2 bases, with 5 bases of the junction left unmatched. CDR3: CASRSGQGAYEQYF. DNA of the CDR3: TGCGCCAGCAGATCGGGACAGGGAGCCTACGAGCAGTACTTC.

This chain's CDR3 is CASGPGQGYNEQFF. The CDR3 region has the DNA TGTGCTAGTGGACCGGGACAGGGTTACAATGAGCAGTTCTTC. The rearrangement joins TRBV12-5 to TRBJ2-1, with 9 positions matching TRBD1. The CDR3 is 14 residues long. The trim removed 6 bases at V and 4 bases at J, leaving 4 bases unmatched. The germline V gene encodes CDR1 LGHNT and CDR2 FRNRAP.

The chain uses TRBV10-3 and TRBJ1-2; 9 positions match TRBD1. With V trimmed by 7 bases and J by 8 bases, 14 bases remained unmatched. Germline V lookup: CDR1 ENHRY, CDR2 SYGVKD. The CDR3 is 15 residues long. CDR3 DNA sequence: TGTGCCATCACCGAATCAATGGACAGGGGAGAGGGCTACACCTTC. Its protein is CAITESMDRGEGYTF.